Listed below are T cell receptor beta chains from one sample, sequenced in a study of OX40 agonist ivuxolimab in advanced cancers. Using immunoSEQ multiplex PCR, the repertoire was profiled, and TCRdb retains in-frame clones only, with some absent. Of under 150,000 clones listed, over 75% are singletons. The sequenced sample was CD4+ or CD8+ T cells sorted from blood, obtained in a trial of the OX40 agonist ivuxolimab. Receptor source: an adult with an advanced solid tumor such as melanoma, head and neck, liver or kidney cancer. Both conserved end residues are part of each CDR3. Each record gives: CDR3 protein, V gene, J gene, D gene. The D gene is left open where the match is weak.

CDR3 protein: CASSPPGTSGSNEQFF; V gene: TRBV18; J gene: TRBJ2-1; D gene: TRBD2
CDR3 protein: CASSPGLSPGELSF; V gene: TRBV18; J gene: TRBJ2-7; D gene: NA
CDR3 protein: CAISESWDRGVPGELFF; V gene: TRBV10-3; J gene: TRBJ2-2; D gene: TRBD2
CDR3 protein: CASSTGQLGGYTF; V gene: TRBV7-9; J gene: TRBJ1-2; D gene: NA
CDR3 protein: CASSGQGWEQYF; V gene: TRBV25-1; J gene: TRBJ2-7; D gene: TRBD1
CDR3 protein: CASSQANYGYTF; V gene: TRBV4-1; J gene: TRBJ1-2; D gene: NA
CDR3 protein: CASSAGREGGYTF; V gene: TRBV9; J gene: TRBJ1-2; D gene: NA
CDR3 protein: CASSPDRAQPQHF; V gene: TRBV27; J gene: TRBJ1-5; D gene: TRBD1
CDR3 protein: CASSLVGYSYQETQYF; V gene: TRBV5-1; J gene: TRBJ2-5; D gene: NA
CDR3 protein: CASSSYRSGGGRDTQYF; V gene: TRBV28; J gene: TRBJ2-3; D gene: NA
CDR3 protein: CASSQPTGGQGNTIYF; V gene: TRBV5-4; J gene: TRBJ1-3; D gene: TRBD1
CDR3 protein: CASSIDSQGIGTDTQYF; V gene: TRBV19; J gene: TRBJ2-3; D gene: NA
CDR3 protein: CASSQGSGNTIYF; V gene: TRBV18; J gene: TRBJ1-3; D gene: NA
CDR3 protein: CASSSSGGSYNEQFF; V gene: TRBV6-5; J gene: TRBJ2-1; D gene: TRBD2